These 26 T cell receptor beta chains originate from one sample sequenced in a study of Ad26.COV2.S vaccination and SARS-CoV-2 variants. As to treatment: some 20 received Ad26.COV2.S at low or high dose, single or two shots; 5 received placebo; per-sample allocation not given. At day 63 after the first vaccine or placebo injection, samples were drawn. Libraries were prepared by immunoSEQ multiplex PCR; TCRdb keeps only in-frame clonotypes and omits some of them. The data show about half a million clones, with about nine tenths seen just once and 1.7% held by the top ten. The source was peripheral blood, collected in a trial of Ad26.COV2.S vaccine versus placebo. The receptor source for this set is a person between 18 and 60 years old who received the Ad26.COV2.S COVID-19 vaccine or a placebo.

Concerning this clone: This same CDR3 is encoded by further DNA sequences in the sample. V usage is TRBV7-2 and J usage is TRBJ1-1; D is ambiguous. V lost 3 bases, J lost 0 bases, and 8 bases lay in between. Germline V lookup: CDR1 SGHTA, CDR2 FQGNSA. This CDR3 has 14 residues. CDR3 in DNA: TGTGCCAGCAGCTTTGGGAGAATGAACACTGAAGCTTTCTTT. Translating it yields CASSFGRMNTEAFF. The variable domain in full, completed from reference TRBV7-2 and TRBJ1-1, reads GAGVSQSPSNKVTEKGKDVELRCDPISGHTALYWYRQSLGQGLEFLIYFQGNSAPDKSGLPSDRFSAERTGGSVSTLTIQRTQQEDSAVYLCASSFGRMNTEAFFGQGTRLTVV.

The DNA of the CDR3 is TGTGCCAGCAGCTTCGCGGGGGGCACTGAAGCTTTCTTT. Translation gives CASSFAGGTEAFF. The gene calls are TRBV11-2 and TRBJ1-1, with D maybe TRBD1 (5 bases). Trimming took off 3 bases at V and 4 bases at J, with 9 bases between the two ends. This CDR3 has 13 amino acids. Germline V gene data show CDR1 as SGHAT and CDR2 as FQNNGV.

The CDR3 here is CASSTPRGQRGPDTQYF. The DNA of the CDR3 is TGTGCCAGCAGCACTCCGAGGGGCCAGCGGGGCCCAGATACGCAGTATTTT. The chain is built from TRBV3-1 (or the pseudogene TRBV3-2) and TRBJ2-3, with 7 bases lining up with TRBD2. V shed 5 bases and J 4 bases; nucleotides not matched to a gene: 15. The germline V gene encodes CDR1 LGHDT and CDR2 YNNKEL (reference sequence). The CDR3 totals 17 residues.

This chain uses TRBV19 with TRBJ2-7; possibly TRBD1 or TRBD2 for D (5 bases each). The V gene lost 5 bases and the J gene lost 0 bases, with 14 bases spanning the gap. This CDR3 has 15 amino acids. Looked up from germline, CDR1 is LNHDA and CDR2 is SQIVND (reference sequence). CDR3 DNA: TGTGCCAGTAGTCGCCCGGGACGAAGCTCCTACGAGCAGTACTTC. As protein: CASSRPGRSSYEQYF.

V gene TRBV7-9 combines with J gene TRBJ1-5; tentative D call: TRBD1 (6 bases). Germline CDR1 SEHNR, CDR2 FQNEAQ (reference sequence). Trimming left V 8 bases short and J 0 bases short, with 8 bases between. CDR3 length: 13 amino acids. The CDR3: CASVQGSNQPQHF. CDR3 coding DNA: TGTGCCAGCGTACAGGGTAGCAATCAGCCCCAGCATTTT.

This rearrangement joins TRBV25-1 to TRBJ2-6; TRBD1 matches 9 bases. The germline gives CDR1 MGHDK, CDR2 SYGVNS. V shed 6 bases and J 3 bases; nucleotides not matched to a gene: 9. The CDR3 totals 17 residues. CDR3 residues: CASRADRGGFGANVLTF. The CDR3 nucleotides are TGTGCCAGCAGGGCGGACAGGGGAGGCTTTGGGGCCAACGTCCTGACTTTC.

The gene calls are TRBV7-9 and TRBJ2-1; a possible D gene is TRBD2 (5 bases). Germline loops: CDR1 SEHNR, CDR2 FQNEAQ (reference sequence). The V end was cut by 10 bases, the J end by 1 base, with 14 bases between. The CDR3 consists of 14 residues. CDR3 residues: CAIPQGGSYNEQFF. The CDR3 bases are TGTGCCATCCCACAAGGAGGTTCCTACAATGAGCAGTTCTTC.

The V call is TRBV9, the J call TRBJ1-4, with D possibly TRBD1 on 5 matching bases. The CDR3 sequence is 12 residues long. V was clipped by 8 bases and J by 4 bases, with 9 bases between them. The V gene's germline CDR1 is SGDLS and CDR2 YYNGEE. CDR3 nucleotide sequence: TGTGCCAGGGTAGACAGTAATGAAAAACTGTTTTTT. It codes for CARVDSNEKLFF.

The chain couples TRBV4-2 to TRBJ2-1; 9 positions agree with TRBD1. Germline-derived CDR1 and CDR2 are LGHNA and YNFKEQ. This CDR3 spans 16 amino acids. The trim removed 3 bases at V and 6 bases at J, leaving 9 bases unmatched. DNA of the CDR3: TGTGCCAGCAGCCAGGCCGGGACAGGGTCATTCAATGAGCAGTTCTTC. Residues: CASSQAGTGSFNEQFF.

CDR3 coding DNA: TGTGCCAGCTCACCACGGGTGGACAGGACACACACTGAAGCTTTCTTT. Translated: CASSPRVDRTHTEAFF. The rearrangement uses TRBV18 and TRBJ1-1; TRBD1 agrees at 7 bases. From germline, CDR1 is KGHSH and CDR2 LQKENI. This CDR3 contains 16 residues. J lost 3 bases, V lost 1 base, and 8 bases had no gene match.

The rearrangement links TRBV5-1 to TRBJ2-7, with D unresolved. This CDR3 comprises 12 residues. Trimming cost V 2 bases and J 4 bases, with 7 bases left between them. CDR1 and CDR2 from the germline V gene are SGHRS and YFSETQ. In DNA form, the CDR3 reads TGCGCCAGCAGCTTAAATACATACGAGCAGTACTTC. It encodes CASSLNTYEQYF. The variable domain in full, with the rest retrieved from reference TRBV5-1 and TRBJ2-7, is KAGVTQTPRYLIKTRGQQVTLSCSPISGHRSVSWYQQTPGQGLQFLFEYFSETQRNKGNFPGRFSGRQFSNSRSEMNVSTLELGDSALYLCASSLNTYEQYFGPGTRLTVT.

CDR3 sequence: CASSYSGGGQPQHF. The CDR3 DNA reads as TGTGCCAGCAGTTACTCCGGGGGCGGTCAGCCCCAGCATTTT. The rearrangement links TRBV6-6 to TRBJ1-5, with TRBD1 as a possible D gene (6 bases). Trimming removed 0 bases at V and 6 bases at J, with 9 bases between. CDR1 is MNHNY, CDR2 SVGAGI, per germline (reference sequence). CDR3 length: 14 amino acids.

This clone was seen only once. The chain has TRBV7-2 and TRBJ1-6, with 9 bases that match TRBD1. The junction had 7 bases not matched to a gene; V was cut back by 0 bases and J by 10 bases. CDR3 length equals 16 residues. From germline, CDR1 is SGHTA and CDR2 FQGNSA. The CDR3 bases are TGTGCCAGCAGCTTAGCCTCTGGGACAGGGACCTCACCCCTCCACTTT. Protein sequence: CASSLASGTGTSPLHF.

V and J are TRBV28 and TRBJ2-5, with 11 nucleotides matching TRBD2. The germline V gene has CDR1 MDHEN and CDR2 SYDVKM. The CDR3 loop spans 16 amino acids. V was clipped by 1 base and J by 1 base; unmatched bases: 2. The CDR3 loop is CASSLSGLAVQETQYF. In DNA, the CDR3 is TGTGCCAGCAGTTTATCGGGACTAGCGGTCCAAGAGACCCAGTACTTC. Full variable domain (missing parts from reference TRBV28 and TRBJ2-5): DVKVTQSSRYLVKRTGEKVFLECVQDMDHENMFWYRQDPGLGLRLIYFSYDVKMKEKGDIPEGYSVSREKKERFSLILESASTNQTSMYLCASSLSGLAVQETQYFGPGTRLLVL.

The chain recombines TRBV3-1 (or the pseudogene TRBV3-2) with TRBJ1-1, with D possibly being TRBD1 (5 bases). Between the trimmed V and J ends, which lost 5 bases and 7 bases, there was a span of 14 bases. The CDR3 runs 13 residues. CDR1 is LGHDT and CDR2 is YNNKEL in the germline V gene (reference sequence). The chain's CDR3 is CASSAAGYGEAFF. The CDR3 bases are TGTGCCAGCAGCGCCGCAGGGTACGGTGAAGCTTTCTTT.

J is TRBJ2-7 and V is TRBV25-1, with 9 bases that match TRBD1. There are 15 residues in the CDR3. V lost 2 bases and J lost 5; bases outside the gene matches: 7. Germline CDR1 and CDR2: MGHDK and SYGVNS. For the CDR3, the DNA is TGTGCCAGCAGTGAACCCGGGACAGGGCTCAACGAGCAGTACTTC. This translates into CASSEPGTGLNEQYF.

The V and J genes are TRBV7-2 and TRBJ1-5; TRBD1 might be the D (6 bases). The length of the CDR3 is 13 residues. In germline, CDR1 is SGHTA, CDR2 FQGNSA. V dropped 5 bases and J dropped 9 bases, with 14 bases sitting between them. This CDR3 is CASSPDRNGPQHF. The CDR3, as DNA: TGTGCCAGCAGCCCGGACAGAAACGGGCCCCAGCATTTT.

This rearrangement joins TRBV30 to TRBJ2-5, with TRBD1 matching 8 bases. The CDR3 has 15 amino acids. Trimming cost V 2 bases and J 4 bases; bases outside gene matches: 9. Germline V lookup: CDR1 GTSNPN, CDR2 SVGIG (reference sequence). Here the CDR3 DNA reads TGTGCCTGGAGTAGGACAGGGAAAAGGTTAGAGACCCAGTACTTC. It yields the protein CAWSRTGKRLETQYF.

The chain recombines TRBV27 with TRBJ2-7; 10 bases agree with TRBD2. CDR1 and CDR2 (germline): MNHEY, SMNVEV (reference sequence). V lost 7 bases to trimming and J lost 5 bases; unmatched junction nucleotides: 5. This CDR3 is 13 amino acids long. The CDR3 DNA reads TGTGCCAGCAAGCGGGGGGGGTATCACGAGCAGTACTTC. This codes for CASKRGGYHEQYF.

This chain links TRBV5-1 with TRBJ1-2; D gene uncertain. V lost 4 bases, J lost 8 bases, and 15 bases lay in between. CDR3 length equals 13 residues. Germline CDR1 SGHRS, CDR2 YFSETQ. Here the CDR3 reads CASSPTVPGGYTF. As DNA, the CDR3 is TGCGCCAGCAGCCCGACGGTCCCGGGAGGCTACACCTTC.

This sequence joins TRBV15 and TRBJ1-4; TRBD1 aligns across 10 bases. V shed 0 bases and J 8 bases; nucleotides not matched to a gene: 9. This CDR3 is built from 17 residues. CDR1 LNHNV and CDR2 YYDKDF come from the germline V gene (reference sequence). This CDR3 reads CATSRDSRTGGYEKLFF. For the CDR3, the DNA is TGTGCCACCAGCAGAGATTCACGGACAGGGGGATACGAAAAACTGTTTTTT.

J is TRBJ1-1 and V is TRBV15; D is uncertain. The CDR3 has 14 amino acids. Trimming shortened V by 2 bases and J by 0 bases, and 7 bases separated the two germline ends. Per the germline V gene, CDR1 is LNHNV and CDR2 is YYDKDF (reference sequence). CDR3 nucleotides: TGTGCCACCAGCAGACCCTCGGTGAACACTGAAGCTTTCTTT. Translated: CATSRPSVNTEAFF.

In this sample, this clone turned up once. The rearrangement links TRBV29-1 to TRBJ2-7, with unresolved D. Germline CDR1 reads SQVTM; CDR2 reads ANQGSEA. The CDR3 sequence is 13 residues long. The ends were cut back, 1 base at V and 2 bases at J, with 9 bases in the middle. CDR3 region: CSVEGHGPYEQYF. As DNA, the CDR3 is TGCAGCGTTGAAGGCCACGGCCCCTACGAGCAGTACTTC.

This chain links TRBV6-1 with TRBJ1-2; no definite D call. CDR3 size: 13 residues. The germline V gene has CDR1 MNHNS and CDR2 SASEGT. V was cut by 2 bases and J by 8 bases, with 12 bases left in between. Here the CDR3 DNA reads TGTGCCAGCAGTGAATCGGGGATTCGGGGCTACACCTTC. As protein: CASSESGIRGYTF.

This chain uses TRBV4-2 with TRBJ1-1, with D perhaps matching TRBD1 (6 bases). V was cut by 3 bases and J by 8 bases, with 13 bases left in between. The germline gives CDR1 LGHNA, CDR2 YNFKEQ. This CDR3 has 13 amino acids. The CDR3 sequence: CASSQDMGGEAFF. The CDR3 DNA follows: TGTGCCAGCAGCCAGGATATGGGGGGCGAAGCTTTCTTT.

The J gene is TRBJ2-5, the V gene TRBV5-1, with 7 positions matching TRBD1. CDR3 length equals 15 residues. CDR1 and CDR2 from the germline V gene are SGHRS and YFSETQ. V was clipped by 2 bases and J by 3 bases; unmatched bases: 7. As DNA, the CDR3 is TGCGCCAGCAGCTTATTTGGGACAGAGGAAGAGACCCAGTACTTC. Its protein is CASSLFGTEEETQYF. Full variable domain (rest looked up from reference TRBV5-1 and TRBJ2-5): KAGVTQTPRYLIKTRGQQVTLSCSPISGHRSVSWYQQTPGQGLQFLFEYFSETQRNKGNFPGRFSGRQFSNSRSEMNVSTLELGDSALYLCASSLFGTEEETQYFGPGTRLLVL.